This T cell receptor beta chain was observed in a study of CD4 T cells in relation to SARS-CoV-2 and coronaviruses. Background on the study: Convalescent patients were 8 males and 4 females; two were Hispanic. Whole-study results and caveats: According to naive versus memory sequencing, detected responses are memory recall, not newly primed.

To note about this clone: What it recognizes is unknown.

The CDR3 contains 14 residues. CDR1 is MNHEY and CDR2 is SMNVEV in the germline V gene (reference sequence). After removal of 6 bases from V and 4 bases from J, the junction contained 5 bases not matched to a gene. Deep TCR-beta sequencing used DNA from uncultured naive and memory CD4+ T cells. Here immunoSEQ multiplex PCR was the method, and the copy in TCRdb shows in-frame clones only, minus some. The sample has tens of thousands of clones; 70% to 90% are singletons. V gene TRBV27 combines with J gene TRBJ1-4, with TRBD1 matching over 7 bases. Sample: memory CD4+ T cells from PBMCs. This sequence was found in an adult with COVID-19. The CDR3 loop is CASSRDRDNEKLFF. CDR3 DNA: TGTGCCAGCAGCCGGGACAGAGATAATGAAAAACTGTTTTTT.